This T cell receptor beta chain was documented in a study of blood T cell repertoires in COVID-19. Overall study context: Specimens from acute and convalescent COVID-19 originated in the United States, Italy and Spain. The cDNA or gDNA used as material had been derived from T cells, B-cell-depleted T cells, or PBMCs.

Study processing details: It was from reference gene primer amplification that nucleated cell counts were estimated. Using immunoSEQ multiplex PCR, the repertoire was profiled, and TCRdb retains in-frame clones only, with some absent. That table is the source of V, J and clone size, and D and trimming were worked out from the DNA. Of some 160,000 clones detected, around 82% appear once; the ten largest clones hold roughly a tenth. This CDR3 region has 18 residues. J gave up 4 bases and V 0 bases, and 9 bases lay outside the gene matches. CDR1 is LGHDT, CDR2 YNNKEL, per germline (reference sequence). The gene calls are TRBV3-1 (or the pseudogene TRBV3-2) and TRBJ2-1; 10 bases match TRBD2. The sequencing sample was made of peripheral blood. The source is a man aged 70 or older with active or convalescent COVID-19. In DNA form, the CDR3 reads TGTGCCAGCAGCCAAGATCTTTTCAGCGGGGGGGGTTACAATGAGCAGTTCTTC. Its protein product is CASSQDLFSGGGYNEQFF.